This note documents a single T cell receptor beta chain sequence. Its antigen is not yet known. Being one base from a much bigger clone, this may be a read error. The sample originates from a study of breast tumors, draining lymph nodes, adjacent tissues (TCRdb year 2016). Notes on the research overall: In breast cancer patients, the study compared the TCR beta repertoires of tumor, adjacent nontumor tissue and axillary lymph nodes. The study aimed to assess the relationships and possible T-cell exchange between tumor, surrounding tissue and draining lymph node repertoires in human breast cancer.

The data were produced on an Illumina HiSeq 2000. TCR beta chain libraries were generated by multiplex PCR amplification. The amplified TCR beta chain products were analyzed by high-throughput sequencing. Using fastp trimming at Q25 and MiXCR clonotype assembly, TCRdb reanalyzed the public sequencing data and kept in-frame beta chains. Rows merge per CDR3 protein into single entries with the most common DNA and genes. The sample yields more than 250,000 distinct CDR3 sequences; 30% to 35% were counted once. The ten largest clones represent approximately 1% of the sample. CDR3 length: 16 amino acids, cysteine to phenylalanine. CDR3 DNA is the only sequence kept; it has 48 bases, read in frame from the first base. From V the trimming removes 4 bases and from J it removes 3 bases, while the gene matches leave 10 bases of the junction unaccounted for. The study at large found these results: Rather than being directly demonstrated, the conclusion that tumor T cells originate in lymph nodes was presented as consistent with a hypothesis. The data were considered consistent with the idea that most tumor T cells come from the lymph node and then expand in tumor tissue. Tumor and nontumor tissue repertoires were found to be significantly more similar in luminal-like than in basal-like breast cancer. T-cell repertoire diversity in tumors was found to be lower than in lymph nodes but higher than in nontumor tissue, and preferential V and J gene usage was observed.

The axillary draining lymph nodes of breast cancer patients were the source of the lymph node samples. The clonotype originates from a female donor with breast cancer. Some clones in this sample may be carry-over from other donors' samples. The chain is encoded by TRBV12-3 or TRBV12-4 joined to TRBJ2-7; 9 middle bases align to TRBD2. Sequencing was performed on axillary lymph node tissue. The CDR3 is CASSSREAGGFYEQYF. The nucleotide sequence reads as follows: TGTGCCAGCAGTTCCCGGGAAGCGGGAGGATTCTACGAGCAGTACTTC.